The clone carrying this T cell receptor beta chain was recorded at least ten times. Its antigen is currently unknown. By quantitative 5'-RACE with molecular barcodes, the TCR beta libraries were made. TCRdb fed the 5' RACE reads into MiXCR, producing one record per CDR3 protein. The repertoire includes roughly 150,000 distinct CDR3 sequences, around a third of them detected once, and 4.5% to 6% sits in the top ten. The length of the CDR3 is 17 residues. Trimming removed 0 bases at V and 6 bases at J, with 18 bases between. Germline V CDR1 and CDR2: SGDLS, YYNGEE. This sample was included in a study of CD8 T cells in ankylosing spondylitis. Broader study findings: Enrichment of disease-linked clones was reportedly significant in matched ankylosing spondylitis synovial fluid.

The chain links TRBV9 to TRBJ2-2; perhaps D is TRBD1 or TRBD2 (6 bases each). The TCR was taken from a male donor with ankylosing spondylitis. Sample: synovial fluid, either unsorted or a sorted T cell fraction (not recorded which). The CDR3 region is CASSVDLQGRRAGELFF. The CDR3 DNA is TGTGCCAGCAGCGTAGATCTCCAGGGGAGGAGGGCCGGGGAGCTGTTTTTT.